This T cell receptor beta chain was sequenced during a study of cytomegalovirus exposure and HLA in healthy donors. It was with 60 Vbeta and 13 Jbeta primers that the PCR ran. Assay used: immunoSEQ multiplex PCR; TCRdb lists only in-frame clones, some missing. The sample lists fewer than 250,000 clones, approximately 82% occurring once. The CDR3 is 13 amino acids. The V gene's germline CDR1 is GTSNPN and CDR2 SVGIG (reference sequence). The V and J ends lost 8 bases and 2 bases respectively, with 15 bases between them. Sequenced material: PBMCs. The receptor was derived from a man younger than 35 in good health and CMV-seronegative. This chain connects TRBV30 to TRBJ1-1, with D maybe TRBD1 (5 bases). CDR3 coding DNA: TGTGCCGGAATGGGGCAGCCAAACACTGAAGCTTTCTTT. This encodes CAGMGQPNTEAFF. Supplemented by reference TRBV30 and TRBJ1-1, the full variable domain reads SQTIHQWPATLVQPVGSPLSLECTVEGTSNPNLYWYRQAAGRGLQLLFYSVGIGQISSEVPQNLSASRPQDRQFILSSKKLLLSDSGFYLCAGMGQPNTEAFFGQGTRLTVV.